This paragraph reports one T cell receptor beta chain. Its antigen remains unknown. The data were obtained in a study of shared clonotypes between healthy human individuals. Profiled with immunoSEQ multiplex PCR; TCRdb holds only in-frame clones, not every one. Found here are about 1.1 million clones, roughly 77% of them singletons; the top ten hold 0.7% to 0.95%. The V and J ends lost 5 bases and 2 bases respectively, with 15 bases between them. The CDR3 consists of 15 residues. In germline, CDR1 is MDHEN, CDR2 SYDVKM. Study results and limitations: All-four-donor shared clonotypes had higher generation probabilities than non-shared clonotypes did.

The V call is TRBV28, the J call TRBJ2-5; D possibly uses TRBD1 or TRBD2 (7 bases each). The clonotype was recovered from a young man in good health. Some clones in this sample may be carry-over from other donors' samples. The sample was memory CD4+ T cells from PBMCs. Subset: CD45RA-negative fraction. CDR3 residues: CASSKFRGGQETQYF. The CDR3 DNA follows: TGTGCCAGCAGTAAATTCAGGGGGGGGCAAGAGACCCAGTACTTC.